One and the same sample provided the 23 T cell receptor beta chains below, sequenced in a study of breast tumors, draining lymph nodes, adjacent tissues. TCRdb analysed the multiplex PCR reads with MiXCR anew, one entry per CDR3 protein. The data contain some 100,000 distinct CDR3 sequences, about 20% of them singletons. The lymph nodes were axillary draining lymph nodes from breast cancer patients. What was sequenced was axillary lymph node tissue. These receptors came from a female donor with breast cancer. Some clones in this sample may be carry-over from other donors' samples.

This clonotype showed up many times. The chain is built from TRBV5-4 and TRBJ2-5; 7 bases line up with TRBD1. V was clipped by 4 bases and J by 0 bases; unmatched bases: 6. The V gene's germline CDR1 is SGHNT and CDR2 YYREEE (reference sequence). This CDR3 is built from 15 residues. The CDR3 DNA sequence: TGTGCCAGCAGCGCCCAACAGGGGTACCAAGAGACCCAGTACTTC. This sequence encodes CASSAQQGYQETQYF.

This clonotype was picked up many times. The V gene is TRBV20-1, the J gene TRBJ2-2, with 8 bases identical to TRBD2. Germline lookup yields CDR1 DFQATT and CDR2 SNEGSKA (reference sequence). CDR3 length equals 15 residues. With 3 bases clipped from V and 5 bases from J, the junction kept 8 bases outside the gene matches. CDR3 nucleotides: TGCAGTGCTAGCCCCAGCGGGAGAAGGACCGGGGAGCTGTTTTTT. Protein: CSASPSGRRTGELFF.

This clonotype was found many times. The gene calls are TRBV29-1 and TRBJ2-1; unclear D gene. The CDR3 runs 11 residues. CDR1 is SQVTM, CDR2 ANQGSEA, per germline. The ends were cut back, 6 bases at V and 5 bases at J, with 8 bases in the middle. In nucleotides, the CDR3 is TGCAGCGTGGCCCCAGACAATGAGCAGTTCTTC. Its protein product is CSVAPDNEQFF.

This clonotype was counted many times. The chain links TRBV5-1 to TRBJ1-3, with unresolved D. V gave up 3 bases and J gave up 2 bases, with 12 bases separating them. Looked up from germline, CDR1 is SGHRS and CDR2 is YFSETQ. The CDR3 is made up of 15 amino acids. CDR3 residues: CASSSSGIAGNTIYF. As DNA, the CDR3 is TGCGCCAGCAGCTCGTCGGGAATAGCTGGAAACACCATATATTTT.

This clonotype was recorded at least ten times. The chain carries TRBV7-9 and TRBJ1-3; TRBD1 matches at 7 bases. V lost 6 bases to trimming and J lost 4 bases; unmatched junction nucleotides: 6. CDR3 size: 14 residues. Looked up from germline, CDR1 is SEHNR and CDR2 is FQNEAQ (reference sequence). CDR3 loop: CASRRQGLGNTIYF. CDR3 sequence (DNA): TGTGCCAGCAGACGACAGGGTTTAGGAAACACCATATATTTT.

As for this clonotype: One base away lies a much larger clone, so this may be a sequencing read error. The chain combines TRBV4-1 with TRBJ2-3; D is possibly TRBD2 (7 bases). The CDR3 runs to 14 residues. Germline CDR1 MGHRA, CDR2 YSYEKL. Here the CDR3 reads CAGRASGGGDTQYF. For the CDR3, the DNA is TGCGCCGGCAGGGCTAGCGGAGGGGGAGATACGCAGTATTTT.

Comments on this clonotype: One junction end disagrees with the germline gene, perhaps due to a read error. This chain joins TRBV6-1 and TRBJ2-4; 11 nucleotides line up with TRBD2. Germline assignment: CDR1 MNHNS and CDR2 SASEGT. This CDR3 is built from 13 residues. CDR3 bases: TGTGCCAGCAGTGAAAGTTTTCGACTAGCGGGGCACTTC. Protein sequence: CASSESFRLAGHF.

The rearrangement uses TRBV7-9 and TRBJ1-6, with 7 bases matching TRBD1. Trimming cost V 5 bases and J 5 bases; bases outside gene matches: 6. The germline V gene encodes CDR1 SEHNR and CDR2 FQNEAQ (reference sequence). The CDR3 is made up of 15 amino acids. The CDR3 DNA sequence: TGTGCCAGCAGCACGGGACAGAGCGATAATTCACCCCTCCACTTT. Translation gives CASSTGQSDNSPLHF.

This clonotype was observed at least ten times. The chain uses TRBV29-1 and TRBJ2-7; no clear D. The V gene lost 0 bases and the J gene lost 3 bases, with 9 bases spanning the gap. The germline gives CDR1 SQVTM, CDR2 ANQGSEA. The CDR3 length is 13 residues. The CDR3 loop is CSVEDPPRYEQYF. The CDR3, as DNA: TGCAGCGTTGAAGATCCCCCGCGCTACGAGCAGTACTTC.

This clonotype is deemed medium-sized (0.01 to 0.1%). The V call is TRBV6-1, the J call TRBJ2-7; D remains unclear. CDR3 length: 12 amino acids. Per germline, CDR1 MNHNS and CDR2 SASEGT. V lost 8 bases to trimming and J lost 3 bases, with 11 bases between them. The CDR3 DNA follows: TGTGCCAGCCTCCGGTTCGGCTACGAGCAGTACTTC. Protein: CASLRFGYEQYF.

This clonotype has only a few counts. The rearrangement joins TRBV30 to TRBJ2-3; D might be TRBD1 (7 bases). Germline lookup yields CDR1 GTSNPN and CDR2 SVGIG (reference sequence). V was shortened by 0 bases and J by 4 bases, with 14 bases between the two germline ends. The CDR3 length is 15 residues. As DNA, the CDR3 is TGTGCCTGGAGTGTTGGAGGGGGCGCCCCAGATACGCAGTATTTT. Translation gives CAWSVGGGAPDTQYF.

This clonotype was detected many times. This chain uses TRBV5-1 with TRBJ1-3; 7 nucleotides match TRBD1. Germline CDR1 and CDR2: SGHRS and YFSETQ. This CDR3 is 15 amino acids long. J gave up 3 bases and V 3 bases, and 6 bases lay outside the gene matches. In DNA, the CDR3 is TGCGCCAGCAGCTGGAACACAGGGGATGGAAACACCATATATTTT. Encoded protein: CASSWNTGDGNTIYF.

This clonotype occurred many times. V gene TRBV20-1 combines with J gene TRBJ1-4; D not certain. Trimming took off 5 bases at V and 5 bases at J, with 12 bases between the two ends. The CDR3 contains 13 residues. CDR1 is DFQATT and CDR2 is SNEGSKA in the germline V gene (reference sequence). The DNA of the CDR3 is TGCAGTGCTCATCTACAGACAAATGAAAAACTGTTTTTT. Translating gives CSAHLQTNEKLFF.

In this sample, this clonotype turned up many times. This chain links TRBV7-9 with TRBJ2-5; 7 bases are shared with TRBD2. The CDR3 covers 15 residues. With 5 bases clipped from V and 6 bases from J, the junction kept 12 bases outside the gene matches. The germline V gene has CDR1 SEHNR and CDR2 FQNEAQ (reference sequence). CDR3 protein: CASSPGGSGVKTQYF. DNA of the CDR3: TGTGCCAGCAGCCCGGGGGGAAGCGGGGTTAAGACCCAGTACTTC.

This clonotype has a handful of counts. This chain uses TRBV18 with TRBJ1-3, with a tentative D call TRBD1 (5 bases). The germline V gene encodes CDR1 KGHSH and CDR2 LQKENI. V lost 2 bases to trimming and J lost 3 bases, with 14 bases between them. The CDR3 runs to 16 residues. The CDR3 region is CASSPNPGMSGNTIYF. CDR3 DNA: TGTGCCAGCTCACCAAATCCAGGGATGAGTGGAAACACCATATATTTT.

The sample holds many counts of this clonotype. The chain joins TRBV6-4 to TRBJ1-6; D not resolved. Trimming took off 9 bases at V and 4 bases at J, with 1 base between the two ends. Germline CDR1 and CDR2: MRHNA and SNTAGT. CDR3 size: 10 residues. CDR3 residues: CARYNSPLHF. CDR3 in DNA: TGTGCCAGATATAATTCACCCCTCCACTTT.

This clonotype was observed at least ten times. The V and J genes are TRBV2 and TRBJ2-7; 8 nucleotides line up with TRBD1. Germline V gene data show CDR1 as SNHLY and CDR2 as FYNNEI. There are 14 residues in the CDR3. V trimming: 7 bases; J trimming: 6 bases; junction bases outside the gene matches: 11. The CDR3 spells CASKSRGPVFEQYF. CDR3 in DNA: TGTGCCAGCAAGTCCAGGGGGCCCGTTTTCGAGCAGTACTTC.

This clonotype has ten or more counts. The chain carries TRBV7-8 and TRBJ2-2; D may be TRBD2 (5 bases). The CDR3 runs 13 residues. V was clipped by 5 bases and J by 7 bases, with 11 bases between them. The germline V gene has CDR1 SGHVS and CDR2 FQNEAQ. Written as DNA, the CDR3 is TGTGCCAGCAGCGAACTAGTCGTCGGGGAGCTGTTTTTT. Its translation is CASSELVVGELFF.

About this clonotype itself: A read error may explain this, as a much larger clone is one base away. The V and J genes are TRBV7-3 and TRBJ2-2; 9 nucleotides match TRBD2. This CDR3 spans 17 amino acids. Germline loops: CDR1 SGHTA, CDR2 FQGTGA. The trim removed 3 bases at V and 3 bases at J, leaving 8 bases unmatched. The DNA for the CDR3 is TGTGCCAGCAGCTTGTCTAGCGGGGCTTCGGACACCGGGGAGCTGTTTTTT. Translation gives CASSLSSGASDTGELFF.

At least ten counts were recorded for this clonotype. The gene calls are TRBV19 and TRBJ2-1; D gene ambiguous. Trimming shortened V by 3 bases and J by 4 bases, and 7 bases separated the two germline ends. The CDR3 extends over 13 amino acids. Germline CDR1 LNHDA, CDR2 SQIVND (reference sequence). This chain's CDR3 is CASSISDYNEQFF. The CDR3 region has the DNA TGTGCCAGTAGTATTTCGGATTACAATGAGCAGTTCTTC.

This clonotype was counted many times. This chain joins TRBV20-1 and TRBJ2-7; TRBD2 matches at 12 bases. CDR1 is DFQATT and CDR2 is SNEGSKA in the germline V gene (reference sequence). CDR3 length: 15 residues. The J segment lost 3 bases and the V segment lost 3 bases, leaving 6 bases of the junction unmatched. The CDR3 loop reads CSARPSGRGGYEQYF. DNA for the CDR3: TGCAGTGCTAGGCCTAGCGGGAGGGGCGGCTACGAGCAGTACTTC.

This clonotype was observed a few times. The V and J genes are TRBV27 and TRBJ1-3; TRBD1 matches at 12 bases. J gave up 2 bases and V 2 bases, and 4 bases lay outside the gene matches. This CDR3 is built from 17 residues. In germline, CDR1 is MNHEY, CDR2 SMNVEV (reference sequence). The CDR3 loop is CASSLRGQGAAGNTIYF. The CDR3, as DNA: TGTGCCAGCAGTTTAAGGGGACAGGGGGCTGCTGGAAACACCATATATTTT.

At least ten counts were recorded for this clonotype. DNA for the CDR3: TGTGCCATCAGTGAGTCGAATAGCCCCCGGCAATATTTT. Translation gives CAISESNSPRQYF. J is TRBJ2-3 and V is TRBV10-3, with D uncertain. The CDR3 contains 13 residues. Germline assignment: CDR1 ENHRY and CDR2 SYGVKD. The V gene lost 0 bases and the J gene lost 15 bases, with 16 bases spanning the gap.